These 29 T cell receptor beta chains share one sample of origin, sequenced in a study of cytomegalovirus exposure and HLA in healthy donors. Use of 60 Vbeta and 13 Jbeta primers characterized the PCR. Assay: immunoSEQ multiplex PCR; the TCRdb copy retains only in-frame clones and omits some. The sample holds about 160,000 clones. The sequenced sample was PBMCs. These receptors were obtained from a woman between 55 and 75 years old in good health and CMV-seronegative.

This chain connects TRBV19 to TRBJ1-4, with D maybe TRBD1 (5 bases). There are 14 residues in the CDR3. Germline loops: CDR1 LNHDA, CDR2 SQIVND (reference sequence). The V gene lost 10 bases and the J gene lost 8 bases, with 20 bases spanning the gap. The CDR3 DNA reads TGTGCCACCTCGTTTACAGGTCGGGAGGAAAAACTGTTTTTT. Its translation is CATSFTGREEKLFF.

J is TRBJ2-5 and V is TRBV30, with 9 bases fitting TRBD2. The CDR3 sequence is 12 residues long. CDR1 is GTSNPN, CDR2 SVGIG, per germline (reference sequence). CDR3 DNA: TGTGCGGCGGGGGGGGATCAAGAGACCCAGTACTTC. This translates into CAAGGDQETQYF.

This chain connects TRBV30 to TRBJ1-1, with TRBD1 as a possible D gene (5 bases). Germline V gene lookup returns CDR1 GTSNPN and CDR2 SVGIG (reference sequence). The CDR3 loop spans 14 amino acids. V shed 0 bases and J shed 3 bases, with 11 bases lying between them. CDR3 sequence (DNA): TGTGCCTGGAGTGTAAGGGGCTGGGACACTGAAGCTTTCTTT. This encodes CAWSVRGWDTEAFF.

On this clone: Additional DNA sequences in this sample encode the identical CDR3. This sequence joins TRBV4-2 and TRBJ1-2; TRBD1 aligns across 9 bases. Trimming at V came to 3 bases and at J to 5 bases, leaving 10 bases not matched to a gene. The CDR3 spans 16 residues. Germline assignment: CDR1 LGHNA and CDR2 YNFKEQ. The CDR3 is CASSQVGTGKGYGYTF. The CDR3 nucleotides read TGTGCCAGCAGCCAGGTCGGGACAGGGAAAGGATATGGCTACACCTTC.

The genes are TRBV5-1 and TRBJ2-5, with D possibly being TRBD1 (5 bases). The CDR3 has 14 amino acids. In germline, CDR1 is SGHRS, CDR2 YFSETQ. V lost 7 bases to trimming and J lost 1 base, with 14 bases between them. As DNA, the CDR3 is TGCGCCAGCTCCCAGGGTAGGGGCCAAGAGACCCAGTACTTC. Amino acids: CASSQGRGQETQYF.

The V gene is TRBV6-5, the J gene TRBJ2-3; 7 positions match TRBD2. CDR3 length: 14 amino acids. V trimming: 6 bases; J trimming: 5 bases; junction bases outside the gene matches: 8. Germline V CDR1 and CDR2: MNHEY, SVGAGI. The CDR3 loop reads CASSQGGSGDTQYF. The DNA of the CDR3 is TGTGCCAGCAGCCAGGGAGGGTCTGGAGATACGCAGTATTTT.

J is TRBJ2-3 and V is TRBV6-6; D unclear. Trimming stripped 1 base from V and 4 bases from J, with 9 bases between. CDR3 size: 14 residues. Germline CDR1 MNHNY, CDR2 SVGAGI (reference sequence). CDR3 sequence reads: CASSYFTTADTQYF. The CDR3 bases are TGTGCCAGCAGTTACTTTACTACGGCAGATACGCAGTATTTT.

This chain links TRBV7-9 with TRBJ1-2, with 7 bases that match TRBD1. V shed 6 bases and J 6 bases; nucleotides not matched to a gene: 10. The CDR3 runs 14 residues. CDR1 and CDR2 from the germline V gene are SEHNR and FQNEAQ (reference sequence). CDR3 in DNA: TGTGCCAGCAGGCGGAGGGGGCAGTTGGATGGCTACACCTTC. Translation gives CASRRRGQLDGYTF.

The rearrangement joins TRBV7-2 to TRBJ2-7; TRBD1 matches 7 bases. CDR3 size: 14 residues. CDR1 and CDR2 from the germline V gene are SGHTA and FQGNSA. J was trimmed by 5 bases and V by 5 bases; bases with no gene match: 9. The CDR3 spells CASSITTGADEQYF. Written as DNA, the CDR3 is TGTGCCAGCAGCATCACAACAGGGGCCGACGAGCAGTACTTC. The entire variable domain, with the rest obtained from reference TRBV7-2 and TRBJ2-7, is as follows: GAGVSQSPSNKVTEKGKDVELRCDPISGHTALYWYRQSLGQGLEFLIYFQGNSAPDKSGLPSDRFSAERTGGSVSTLTIQRTQQEDSAVYLCASSITTGADEQYFGPGTRLTVT.

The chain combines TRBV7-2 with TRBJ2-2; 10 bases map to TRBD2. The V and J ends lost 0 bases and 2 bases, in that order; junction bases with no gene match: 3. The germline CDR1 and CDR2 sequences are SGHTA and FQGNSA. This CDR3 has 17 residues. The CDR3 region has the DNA TGTGCCAGCAGCTTAGCTCTACTAGCGGGAAACACCGGGGAGCTGTTTTTT. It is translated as CASSLALLAGNTGELFF.

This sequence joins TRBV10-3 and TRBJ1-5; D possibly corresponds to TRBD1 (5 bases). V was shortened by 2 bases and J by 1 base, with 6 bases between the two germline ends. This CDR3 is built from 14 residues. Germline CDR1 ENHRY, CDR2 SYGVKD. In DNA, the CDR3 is TGTGCCATCAGTGAGGCAGGGAGCAATCAGCCCCAGCATTTT. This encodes CAISEAGSNQPQHF.

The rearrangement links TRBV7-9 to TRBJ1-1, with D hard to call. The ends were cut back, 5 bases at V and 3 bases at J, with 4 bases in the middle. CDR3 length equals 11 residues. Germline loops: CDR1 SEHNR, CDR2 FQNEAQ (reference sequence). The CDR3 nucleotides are TGTGCCAGCAGCCCTTACACTGAAGCTTTCTTT. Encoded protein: CASSPYTEAFF.

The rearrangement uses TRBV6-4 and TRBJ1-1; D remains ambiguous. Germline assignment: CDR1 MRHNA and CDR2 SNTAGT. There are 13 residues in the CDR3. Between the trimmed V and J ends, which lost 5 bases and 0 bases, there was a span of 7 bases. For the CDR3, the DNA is TGTGCCAGCAGTAGTTCAGTGAACACTGAAGCTTTCTTT. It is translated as CASSSSVNTEAFF.

The CDR3 DNA reads TGTGCCAGCAGCATTACAGGGGGCACTGAAGCTTTCTTT. It codes for CASSITGGTEAFF. V is TRBV7-3 and J is TRBJ1-1, with TRBD1 matching 8 bases. V lost 5 bases to trimming and J lost 4 bases; unmatched junction nucleotides: 3. Germline CDR1 reads SGHTA; CDR2 reads FQGTGA. The CDR3 consists of 13 residues.

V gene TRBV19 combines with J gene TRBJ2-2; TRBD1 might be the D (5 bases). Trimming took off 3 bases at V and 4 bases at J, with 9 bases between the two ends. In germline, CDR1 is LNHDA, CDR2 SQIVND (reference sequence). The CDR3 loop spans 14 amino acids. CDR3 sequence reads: CASSMRQFTGELFF. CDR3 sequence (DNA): TGTGCCAGTAGTATGAGACAGTTCACCGGGGAGCTGTTTTTT.

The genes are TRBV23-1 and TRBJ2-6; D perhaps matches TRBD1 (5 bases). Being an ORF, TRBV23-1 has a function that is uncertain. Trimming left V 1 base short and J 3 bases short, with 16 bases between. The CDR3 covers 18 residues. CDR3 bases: TGCGCCAGCAGTCAATTTCTGGCCAGGGATGGTGGGGCCAACGTCCTGACTTTC. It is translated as CASSQFLARDGGANVLTF.

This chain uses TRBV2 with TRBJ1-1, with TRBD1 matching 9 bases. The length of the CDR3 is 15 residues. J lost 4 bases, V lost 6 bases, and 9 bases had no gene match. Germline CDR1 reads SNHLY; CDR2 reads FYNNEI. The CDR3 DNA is TGTGCCAGCAGGGTCACAGGGGGCCTTGGCACTGAAGCTTTCTTT. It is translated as CASRVTGGLGTEAFF.

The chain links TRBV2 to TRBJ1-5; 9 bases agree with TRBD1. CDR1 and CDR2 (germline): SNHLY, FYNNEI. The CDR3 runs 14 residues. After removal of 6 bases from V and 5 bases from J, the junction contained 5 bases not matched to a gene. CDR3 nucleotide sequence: TGTGCCAGCAGGGATGGGACAGGGCATCAGCCCCAGCATTTT. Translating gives CASRDGTGHQPQHF.

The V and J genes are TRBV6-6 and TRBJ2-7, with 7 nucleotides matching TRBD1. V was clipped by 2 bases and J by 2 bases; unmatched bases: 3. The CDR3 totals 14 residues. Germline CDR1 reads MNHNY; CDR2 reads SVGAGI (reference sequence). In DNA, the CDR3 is TGTGCCAGCAGTTACCCGGGACAGACCTACGAGCAGTACTTC. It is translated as CASSYPGQTYEQYF.

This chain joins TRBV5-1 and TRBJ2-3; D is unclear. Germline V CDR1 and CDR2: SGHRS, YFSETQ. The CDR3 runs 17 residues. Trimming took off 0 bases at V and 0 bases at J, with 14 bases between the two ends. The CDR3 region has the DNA TGCGCCAGCAGCTTGGCCCACCCCGGTACTAGCACAGATACGCAGTATTTT. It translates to CASSLAHPGTSTDTQYF.

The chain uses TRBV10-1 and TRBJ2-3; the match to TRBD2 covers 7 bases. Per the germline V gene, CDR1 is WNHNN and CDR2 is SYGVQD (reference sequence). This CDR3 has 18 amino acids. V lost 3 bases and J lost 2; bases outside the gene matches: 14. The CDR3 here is CASSDPAGSGTFTDTQYF. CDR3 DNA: TGCGCCAGCAGTGATCCGGCGGGGAGCGGGACCTTCACAGATACGCAGTATTTT.

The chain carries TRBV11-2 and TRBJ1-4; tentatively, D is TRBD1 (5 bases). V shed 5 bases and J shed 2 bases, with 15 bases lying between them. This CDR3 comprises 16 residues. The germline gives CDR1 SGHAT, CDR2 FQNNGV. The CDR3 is CASSKKSGKTNEKLFF. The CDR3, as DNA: TGTGCCAGCAGCAAAAAGTCAGGGAAGACTAATGAAAAACTGTTTTTT.

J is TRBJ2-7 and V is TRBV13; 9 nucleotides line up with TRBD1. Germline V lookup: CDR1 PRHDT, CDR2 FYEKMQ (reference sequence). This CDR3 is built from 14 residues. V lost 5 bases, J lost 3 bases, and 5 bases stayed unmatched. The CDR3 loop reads CASSQRDRVYEQYF. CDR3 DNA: TGTGCCAGCAGCCAACGGGACAGGGTCTACGAGCAGTACTTC.

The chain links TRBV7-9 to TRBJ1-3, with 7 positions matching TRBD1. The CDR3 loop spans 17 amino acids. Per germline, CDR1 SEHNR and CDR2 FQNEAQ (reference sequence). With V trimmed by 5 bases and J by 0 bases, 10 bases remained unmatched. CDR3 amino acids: CASSATRDRGSGNTIYF. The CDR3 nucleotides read TGTGCCAGCAGCGCTACCCGGGACAGAGGCTCTGGAAACACCATATATTTT.

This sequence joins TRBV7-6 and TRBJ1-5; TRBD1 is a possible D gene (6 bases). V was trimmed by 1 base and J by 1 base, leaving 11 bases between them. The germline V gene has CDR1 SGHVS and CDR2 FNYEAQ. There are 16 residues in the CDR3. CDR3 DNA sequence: TGTGCCAGCAGCTTAGGAGGGGGGGCAAGCAATCAGCCCCAGCATTTT. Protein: CASSLGGGASNQPQHF.

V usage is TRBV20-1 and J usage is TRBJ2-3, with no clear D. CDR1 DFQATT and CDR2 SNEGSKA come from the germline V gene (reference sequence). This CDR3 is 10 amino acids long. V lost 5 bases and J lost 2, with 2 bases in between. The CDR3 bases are TGCAGTGCTTACACAGATACGCAGTATTTT. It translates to CSAYTDTQYF.

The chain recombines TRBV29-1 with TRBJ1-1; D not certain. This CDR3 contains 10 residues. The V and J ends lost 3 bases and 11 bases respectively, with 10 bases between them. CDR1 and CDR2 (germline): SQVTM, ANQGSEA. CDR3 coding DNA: TGCAGCGTTGACCAGGCGGGGGCTTTCTTT. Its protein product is CSVDQAGAFF.

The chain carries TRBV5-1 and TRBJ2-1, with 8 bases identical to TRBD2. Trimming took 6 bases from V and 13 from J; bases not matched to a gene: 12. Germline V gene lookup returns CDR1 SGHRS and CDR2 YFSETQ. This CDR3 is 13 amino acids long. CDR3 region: CASIGEREGIQFF. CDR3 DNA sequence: TGCGCCAGCATTGGGGAACGGGAGGGCATTCAGTTCTTC.

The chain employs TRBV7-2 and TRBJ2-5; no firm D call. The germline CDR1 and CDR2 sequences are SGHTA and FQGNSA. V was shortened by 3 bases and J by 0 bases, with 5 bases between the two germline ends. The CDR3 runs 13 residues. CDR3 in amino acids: CASSFTYQETQYF. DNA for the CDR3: TGTGCCAGCAGCTTCACATACCAAGAGACCCAGTACTTC.